The 18 T cell receptor beta chains below were found in one sample sequenced in a study of blood T cells in healthy people across ages. Through a sample-barcoded 5' primer and a J-beta primer mix, a second PCR was run for about 6 to 11 cycles. Using its own MiXCR run on the 5' RACE reads, TCRdb lists one record per CDR3 protein. Among about 1,800,000 distinct CDR3 sequences listed, over 25% were seen once. Sequenced: blood. The receptors were sampled from a woman aged 25-40 years in good health.

This sequence joins TRBV27 and TRBJ2-3; 7 bases map to TRBD2. The CDR3 has 15 residues. The J segment lost 4 bases and the V segment lost 7 bases, leaving 11 bases of the junction unmatched. CDR1 MNHEY and CDR2 SMNVEV come from the germline V gene (reference sequence). In DNA form, the CDR3 reads TGTGCCAGCACTCAGACTAGCCTGATTGCAGATACGCAGTATTTT. This sequence encodes CASTQTSLIADTQYF.

Worth noting for this clonotype: A read error may be the cause here, since a much bigger clone is one base away. The chain links TRBV9 to TRBJ2-5; D is perhaps TRBD2 (5 bases). From germline, CDR1 is SGDLS and CDR2 YYNGEE. This CDR3 contains 15 residues. The CDR3 region has the DNA TGTGCCAGCAGCGTAGAGTCGGGGTACCAAGAGGCCCAGTACTTC. Translating gives CASSVESGYQEAQYF.

The sample holds a few counts of this clonotype. The chain recombines TRBV25-1 with TRBJ1-1; TRBD1 matches 8 bases. The CDR3 runs 11 residues. CDR1 MGHDK and CDR2 SYGVNS come from the germline V gene. J lost 7 bases, V lost 8 bases, and 3 bases had no gene match. The CDR3 coding sequence is TGTGCCAGCGGACAGGGTCTTGAAGCTTTCTTT. Protein product: CASGQGLEAFF.

V usage is TRBV4-1 and J usage is TRBJ2-1, with TRBD1 identical over 9 bases. The CDR3 has 20 amino acids. Trimming took 2 bases from V and 3 from J; bases not matched to a gene: 17. Germline CDR1 MGHRA, CDR2 YSYEKL. CDR3 DNA: TGCGCCAGCAGCCAACCCCCTATCCTCCGGGGGACAGGGATCTACAATGAGCAGTTCTTC. Protein product: CASSQPPILRGTGIYNEQFF.

This clonotype showed up just a few times. This chain uses TRBV5-1 with TRBJ2-4, with 7 bases lining up with TRBD2. The CDR3 consists of 11 residues. Germline CDR1 and CDR2: SGHRS and YFSETQ. Unmatched junction bases numbered 1, after V lost 4 bases and J lost 9 bases. The CDR3 sequence: CASSPGGIQYF. CDR3 DNA sequence: TGCGCCAGCAGCCCGGGGGGCATTCAGTACTTC.

This clonotype turned up a few times. A single base separates this from a much larger clone, so it may be a read error. The gene calls are TRBV2 and TRBJ2-1, with a possible D match to TRBD2 (5 bases). Gene TRBJ2-7 matches the end of the DNA better, so the J call may be wrong. Germline values: CDR1 SNHLY, CDR2 FYNNEI. The CDR3 sequence is 14 residues long. The CDR3 sequence is CASRDWTTYNEQYF. In DNA form, the CDR3 reads TGTGCCAGCAGGGACTGGACCACCTACAATGAGCAGTACTTC.

This chain uses TRBV20-1 with TRBJ2-1; TRBD2 aligns across 9 bases. After removal of 6 bases from V and 8 bases from J, the junction contained 14 bases not matched to a gene. The CDR3 contains 15 residues. Germline-derived CDR1 and CDR2 are DFQATT and SNEGSKA (reference sequence). Here the CDR3 DNA reads TGCAGTGCGGGGGGGCTCGCGGGAGGGTCGGATGAGCAGTTCTTC. Translation: CSAGGLAGGSDEQFF.

This clonotype was seen many times. V usage is TRBV5-1 and J usage is TRBJ2-7; D gene ambiguous. V shed 1 base and J shed 2 bases, with 7 bases lying between them. Germline loops: CDR1 SGHRS, CDR2 YFSETQ. CDR3 length: 13 amino acids. CDR3 sequence: CASSLTAAYEQYF. In DNA, the CDR3 is TGCGCCAGCAGCTTGACAGCCGCCTACGAGCAGTACTTC.

The table lists this clonotype with a count of one. Being one base from a much bigger clone, this may be a read error. The chain links TRBV12-3 or TRBV12-4 to TRBJ2-5; D remains ambiguous. Trimming removed 6 bases at V and 0 bases at J, with 8 bases between. CDR3 size: 13 residues. CDR3 in amino acids: CASSFHNQETQYF. The CDR3 DNA reads TGTGCCAGCAGCTTCCACAACCAAGAGACCCAGTACTTC.

This chain joins TRBV7-2 and TRBJ2-7, with TRBD2 matching over 15 bases. The CDR3 spans 17 residues. Germline V gene data show CDR1 as SGHTA and CDR2 as FQGNSA. The trim removed 6 bases at V and 9 bases at J, leaving 15 bases unmatched. The chain's CDR3 is CASSTDQWTSGGDGQYF. The CDR3 DNA follows: TGTGCCAGCAGTACAGACCAGTGGACTAGCGGGGGGGACGGGCAGTACTTC.

This clonotype has more than one count but fewer than ten. V gene TRBV12-3 or TRBV12-4 combines with J gene TRBJ1-3; D is ambiguous. The CDR3 length is 16 residues. The V and J ends lost 3 bases and 0 bases respectively, with 12 bases between them. Here the CDR3 DNA reads TGTGCCAGCAGTTTCGGCCACGGCAACTCTGGAAACACCATATATTTT. Translation: CASSFGHGNSGNTIYF.

This clonotype turned up a few times. The chain joins TRBV3-1 to TRBJ1-2; tentatively, D is TRBD1 (6 bases). The CDR3 is 15 amino acids. Between the trimmed V and J ends, which lost 4 bases and 5 bases, there was a span of 17 bases. From germline, CDR1 is LGHDT and CDR2 YNNKEL (reference sequence). The CDR3 protein is CASSPPGHPLYGYTF. The CDR3 coding sequence is TGTGCCAGCAGCCCACCGGGACACCCCCTATATGGCTACACCTTC.

V and J are TRBV12-3 or TRBV12-4 and TRBJ2-5, with a tentative D call TRBD2 (5 bases). The V end lost 1 base, the J end lost 2 bases, and 11 bases lay between the germline ends. This CDR3 has 15 residues. The DNA for the CDR3 is TGTGCCAGCAGTTTAGTCACCGGGAAGCAAGAGACCCAGTACTTC. Amino acid sequence: CASSLVTGKQETQYF.

This clonotype was observed a few times. The V and J genes are TRBV6-2 or TRBV6-3 and TRBJ2-1, with D unclear. With 5 bases removed from V and 9 bases from J, the gap between germline ends came to 11 bases. The CDR3 covers 12 residues. Germline V lookup: CDR1 MNHEY, CDR2 SVGEGT. The CDR3 DNA is TGTGCCAGCAGTCTATGGCCGGGTGAGCAGTTCTTC. Its translation is CASSLWPGEQFF.

The chain combines TRBV24-1 with TRBJ1-2; no definite D call. The V gene's germline CDR1 is KGHDR and CDR2 SFDVKD. Trimming removed 3 bases from V and 2 bases from J, with 9 bases in between. The CDR3 extends over 14 amino acids. In DNA, the CDR3 is TGTGCCACCAGTGATCCCACCGGGAACTATGGCTACACCTTC. This sequence encodes CATSDPTGNYGYTF.

This clonotype was detected a few times. The rearrangement joins TRBV6-1 to TRBJ2-5, with 9 bases that match TRBD2. V lost 1 base to trimming and J lost 4 bases; unmatched junction nucleotides: 7. The CDR3 totals 16 residues. Per the germline V gene, CDR1 is MNHNS and CDR2 is SASEGT. The CDR3 DNA reads as TGTGCCAGCAGTGAAGTGCGTCTAGCGGGGATAGAGACCCAGTACTTC. It encodes CASSEVRLAGIETQYF.

The V and J genes are TRBV20-1 and TRBJ1-1, with D possibly TRBD1 on 5 matching bases. There are 14 residues in the CDR3. Germline-derived CDR1 and CDR2 are DFQATT and SNEGSKA (reference sequence). Trimming cost V 4 bases and J 3 bases, with 15 bases left between them. The CDR3 sequence: CSATEGLFDTEAFF. DNA of the CDR3: TGCAGTGCTACTGAGGGGCTTTTTGACACTGAAGCTTTCTTT.

The chain joins TRBV20-1 to TRBJ2-5; D possibly matches TRBD1 or TRBD2 (5 bases each). Trimming shortened V by 2 bases and J by 5 bases, and 15 bases separated the two germline ends. Germline V lookup: CDR1 DFQATT, CDR2 SNEGSKA (reference sequence). The CDR3 totals 14 residues. CDR3 in DNA: TGCAGTGCTAGAACCGGGACCCATCTCGAGACCCAGTACTTC. Translated: CSARTGTHLETQYF.